Listed here are 16 T cell receptor beta chains from one sample, sequenced in a study of brain T cells in children with intractable seizures. The protocol was immunoSEQ multiplex PCR, while the TCRdb copy is restricted to in-frame clones and leaves out a portion. The data show about 120,000 clones, 90% to 95% seen once. This specimen consisted of peripheral blood, obtained at surgery. These TCRs come from a boy under two years old with hemimegalencephaly and intractable seizures.

The CDR3 loop is CASSPGTTAYEQYF. The CDR3 coding sequence is TGTGCCAGCAGCCCGGGGACGACTGCCTACGAGCAGTACTTC. The rearrangement joins TRBV27 to TRBJ2-7; possibly TRBD1 or TRBD2 for D (5 bases each). The CDR3 extends over 14 amino acids. The germline CDR1 and CDR2 sequences are MNHEY and SMNVEV (reference sequence). Trimming pared 6 bases from V and 2 bases from J, leaving 14 bases between.

V is TRBV24-1 and J is TRBJ2-1, with D maybe TRBD2 (6 bases). The germline CDR1 and CDR2 sequences are KGHDR and SFDVKD. Trimming left V 12 bases short and J 8 bases short, with 19 bases between. The CDR3 runs 13 residues. In DNA form, the CDR3 reads TGTGCCTCCGGGTCGGGAGCTAGGGATGAGCAGTTCTTC. It encodes CASGSGARDEQFF.

The V gene is TRBV7-9, the J gene TRBJ2-7, with D unresolved. Germline CDR1 and CDR2: SEHNR and FQNEAQ (reference sequence). CDR3 length: 13 amino acids. V lost 2 bases, J lost 2 bases, and 7 bases lay in between. CDR3 bases: TGTGCCAGCAGCTTACTGCCCCCCTACGAGCAGTACTTC. Translated: CASSLLPPYEQYF. Full variable domain (missing parts from reference TRBV7-9 and TRBJ2-7): DTGVSQNPRHKITKRGQNVTFRCDPISEHNRLYWYRQTLGQGPEFLTYFQNEAQLEKSRLLSDRFSAERPKGSFSTLEIQRTEQGDSAMYLCASSLLPPYEQYFGPGTRLTVT.

The gene calls are TRBV28 and TRBJ1-6, with a possible D match to TRBD1 (5 bases). Germline assignment: CDR1 MDHEN and CDR2 SYDVKM. Trimming left V 2 bases short and J 5 bases short, with 10 bases between. The CDR3 runs to 15 residues. CDR3 sequence reads: CASSLGAANNSPLHF. Here the CDR3 DNA reads TGTGCCAGCAGTTTAGGGGCAGCCAATAATTCACCCCTCCACTTT. Combining the CDR3 with reference TRBV28 and TRBJ1-6 gives the whole variable domain DVKVTQSSRYLVKRTGEKVFLECVQDMDHENMFWYRQDPGLGLRLIYFSYDVKMKEKGDIPEGYSVSREKKERFSLILESASTNQTSMYLCASSLGAANNSPLHFGNGTRLTVT.

J is TRBJ1-1 and V is TRBV6-5, with TRBD1 as a possible D gene (6 bases). Germline CDR1 MNHEY, CDR2 SVGAGI. The V end was cut by 6 bases, the J end by 5 bases, with 10 bases between. The CDR3 totals 12 residues. The DNA of the CDR3 is TGTGCCAGCAGCCACAGGGAGACTGAAGCTTTCTTT. It yields the protein CASSHRETEAFF.

Here the CDR3 reads CASRPWGVVHETQYF. The CDR3 DNA is TGTGCCAGCAGGCCATGGGGGGTTGTACATGAGACCCAGTACTTC. The V and J genes are TRBV28 and TRBJ2-5; D might be TRBD2 (6 bases). Germline V gene lookup returns CDR1 MDHEN and CDR2 SYDVKM. The CDR3 totals 15 residues. Trimming left V 6 bases short and J 5 bases short, with 19 bases between.

The chain uses TRBV21-1 and TRBJ1-1. TRBV21-1 corresponds to a pseudogene. The CDR3 is made up of 17 amino acids. CDR3 in amino acids: CASSGGHPGRGDTEAFF. CDR3 in DNA: TGTGCCAGCAGTGGGGGTCACCCGGGACGGGGGGACACTGAAGCTTTCTTT.

V usage is TRBV19 and J usage is TRBJ1-4; 11 nucleotides line up with TRBD1. With V trimmed by 6 bases and J by 6 bases, 3 bases remained unmatched. The CDR3 contains 14 residues. Germline V gene sequence: CDR1 LNHDA, CDR2 SQIVND (reference sequence). The CDR3 is CASRDRGRDEKLFF. Written as DNA, the CDR3 is TGTGCCAGTAGGGACAGGGGGCGCGATGAAAAACTGTTTTTT.

In DNA, the CDR3 is TGTGCCACCAGTGAGGGACCCAGGGTCATAGCCAAAAACATTCAGTACTTC. Translation gives CATSEGPRVIAKNIQYF. The gene calls are TRBV24-1 and TRBJ2-4; D is tentatively TRBD1 or TRBD2 (5 bases each). Germline values: CDR1 KGHDR, CDR2 SFDVKD. Trimming removed 4 bases from V and 0 bases from J, with 15 bases in between. The CDR3 extends over 17 amino acids.

The rearrangement links TRBV5-4 to TRBJ2-3; 8 bases match TRBD1. The CDR3 contains 19 residues. V shed 4 bases and J 1 base; nucleotides not matched to a gene: 17. The germline gives CDR1 SGHNT, CDR2 YYREEE (reference sequence). CDR3 in DNA: TGTGCCAGCAGCCTCCCCGAGGGGCAGGGGGCCTGGGGCACAGATACGCAGTATTTT. Protein product: CASSLPEGQGAWGTDTQYF.

The V gene is TRBV5-1, the J gene TRBJ1-2, with TRBD1 matching over 8 bases. CDR1 SGHRS and CDR2 YFSETQ come from the germline V gene. The CDR3 runs to 13 residues. J gave up 4 bases and V 4 bases, and 3 bases lay outside the gene matches. CDR3 coding DNA: TGCGCCAGCAGCCCCGGGACAGGCTATGGCTACACCTTC. Translated, it gives CASSPGTGYGYTF. Variable domain in full (rest from reference TRBV5-1 and TRBJ1-2): KAGVTQTPRYLIKTRGQQVTLSCSPISGHRSVSWYQQTPGQGLQFLFEYFSETQRNKGNFPGRFSGRQFSNSRSEMNVSTLELGDSALYLCASSPGTGYGYTFGSGTRLTVV.

V and J are TRBV5-4 and TRBJ1-2; D unresolved. Looked up from germline, CDR1 is SGHNT and CDR2 is YYREEE (reference sequence). Trimming took off 4 bases at V and 4 bases at J, with 14 bases between the two ends. The CDR3 length is 14 residues. DNA of the CDR3: TGTGCCAGCAGCCCTTCCGGAGGGCTCTATGGCTACACCTTC. This sequence encodes CASSPSGGLYGYTF.

The chain recombines TRBV5-4 with TRBJ2-3; a possible D gene is TRBD2 (6 bases). This CDR3 is 15 amino acids long. CDR1 and CDR2 (germline): SGHNT, YYREEE (reference sequence). V was trimmed by 0 bases and J by 2 bases, leaving 10 bases between them. This CDR3 reads CASSLARGYTDTQYF. In DNA, the CDR3 is TGTGCCAGCAGCTTGGCGCGGGGCTACACAGATACGCAGTATTTT.

The V and J genes are TRBV28 and TRBJ1-3, with 8 nucleotides matching TRBD1. Losses at the gene ends were 4 bases for V and 0 bases for J; bases not matched to a gene: 5. The CDR3 spans 16 residues. In germline, CDR1 is MDHEN, CDR2 SYDVKM. The DNA for the CDR3 is TGTGCCAGCAGTTGGAGGGACAGGAACTCTGGAAACACCATATATTTT. This codes for CASSWRDRNSGNTIYF.

V usage is TRBV9 and J usage is TRBJ2-7, with 7 bases matching TRBD2. V was clipped by 0 bases and J by 4 bases; unmatched bases: 7. CDR1 is SGDLS, CDR2 YYNGEE, per germline. This CDR3 is built from 15 residues. CDR3 coding DNA: TGTGCCAGCAGCGTAGGGGGCGGGAGCGGTTACGAGCAGTACTTC. Amino acids: CASSVGGGSGYEQYF. Based on the CDR3 plus reference TRBV9 and TRBJ2-7, the full variable domain is DSGVTQTPKHLITATGQRVTLRCSPRSGDLSVYWYQQSLDQGLQFLIQYYNGEERAKGNILERFSAQQFPDLHSELNLSSLELGDSALYFCASSVGGGSGYEQYFGPGTRLTVT.

This CDR3 reads CASSYPTGGNEAFF. CDR3 nucleotide sequence: TGTGCCAGCAGTTACCCCACGGGGGGGAATGAAGCTTTCTTT. The V and J genes are TRBV6-5 and TRBJ1-1; TRBD1 is a possible D gene (5 bases). The CDR3 sequence is 14 residues long. The germline V gene has CDR1 MNHEY and CDR2 SVGAGI. The ends were cut back, 2 bases at V and 7 bases at J, with 14 bases in the middle.